The 27 T cell receptor beta chains below were found in one sample sequenced in a study of CD8+CD57+ T cells in acquired aplastic anemia. The sequenced patients had an expansion of CD8+CD57+ cells seen by flow cytometry. Genomic DNA served as template for TCR beta VDJ and CDR3 profiling. TCRdb ran MiXCR on the reads and lists one entry per CDR3 protein. The sample holds about 150,000 distinct CDR3 sequences; over 50% are singletons and the top ten take approximately 12%. The sample consisted of sorted CD4+, CD8+, or CD8+CD57+ T cells (not recorded which) from PBMCs. The receptors here all came from a human donor with aplastic anemia.

As regards this clonotype: The conserved phenylalanine or tryptophan normally closing the CDR3 is absent here, so this likely arose from a read error. The DNA is omitted, as the CDR3 cannot be located on it reliably, and the CDR3 follows TCRdb's listing. The chain is built from TRBV5-6 and TRBJ2-5; the table's D gene call, TRBD1, was not cross checked with the DNA. Germline CDR1 SGHDT, CDR2 YYEEEE. The CDR3 extends over 8 residues, inclusive of both ends. The CDR3 sequence is CASRYGGG.

This clonotype was recorded many times. The chain links TRBV5-6 to TRBJ1-1; no firm D call. The V end lost 1 base, the J end lost 7 bases, and 8 bases lay between the germline ends. The germline V gene encodes CDR1 SGHDT and CDR2 YYEEEE. The CDR3 length is 12 residues. The CDR3 sequence is CASSLSWGEAFF. CDR3 DNA: TGTGCCAGCAGCTTGTCATGGGGTGAAGCTTTCTTT.

There are many counts of this clonotype. The CDR3 DNA sequence: TGCGCCAGCAGCCAAGAAATAGTCCCGGACAGGGGCCACGGCTACACCTTC. Translation gives CASSQEIVPDRGHGYTF. The chain joins TRBV4-1 to TRBJ1-2, with 9 bases aligning to TRBD1. The V and J ends lost 0 bases and 8 bases, in that order; junction bases with no gene match: 13. The CDR3 runs 17 residues. Germline CDR1 MGHRA, CDR2 YSYEKL.

On this clonotype: Compared with germline, one end of the junction differs, possibly owing to a read error. This chain uses TRBV20-1 with TRBJ2-7; the match to TRBD1 covers 7 bases. The length of the CDR3 is 13 residues. Germline CDR1 DFQATT, CDR2 SNEGSKA (reference sequence). The CDR3 DNA is TGCAGTGCTGGAGACAGGGAACCTTACGAGCAGTACTTC. Amino acids: CSAGDREPYEQYF.

The V and J genes are TRBV15 and TRBJ2-3; possibly TRBD1 for D (6 bases). Germline V gene sequence: CDR1 LNHNV, CDR2 YYDKDF (reference sequence). There are 14 residues in the CDR3. Trimming stripped 8 bases from V and 1 base from J, with 13 bases between. In DNA form, the CDR3 reads TGTGCCACCGCGGGCAGGGGAGGCACAGATACGCAGTATTTT. It encodes CATAGRGGTDTQYF.

This clonotype occurred a few times. CDR3 sequence: CSAREGISGYTF. CDR3 nucleotide sequence: TGCAGTGCTAGAGAAGGGATAAGTGGCTACACCTTC. The chain couples TRBV20-1 to TRBJ1-2; no clear D. The CDR3 length is 12 residues. The V gene's germline CDR1 is DFQATT and CDR2 SNEGSKA (reference sequence). The V end was cut by 0 bases, the J end by 7 bases, with 9 bases between.

This clonotype was seen ten or more times. This chain links TRBV6-5 with TRBJ2-5, with 11 bases that match TRBD2. V was pared by 4 bases and J by 5 bases, with 3 bases of the junction left unmatched. CDR3 size: 14 residues. CDR1 and CDR2 from the germline V gene are MNHEY and SVGAGI. CDR3 sequence (DNA): TGTGCCAGCAGTTTAGCGGGGGGGCTCGAGACCCAGTACTTC. Translated, it gives CASSLAGGLETQYF.

The rearrangement joins TRBV19 to TRBJ2-7, with 9 bases matching TRBD2. Trimming cost V 7 bases and J 3 bases; bases outside gene matches: 10. The germline V gene encodes CDR1 LNHDA and CDR2 SQIVND (reference sequence). CDR3 length: 15 residues. The CDR3 region has the DNA TGTGCCAGTACCAATGGGGCTAGCGGGAACTACGAGCAGTACTTC. It translates to CASTNGASGNYEQYF.

This clonotype was seen repeatedly, ten times or more. The chain couples TRBV25-1 to TRBJ2-7; D remains unclear. The V end lost 3 bases, the J end lost 6 bases, and 6 bases lay between the germline ends. The CDR3 has 11 residues. Germline lookup yields CDR1 MGHDK and CDR2 SYGVNS. CDR3 nucleotides: TGTGCCAGCAGTGAGGGTTTCGAGCAGTACTTC. This codes for CASSEGFEQYF.

Ten or more counts support this clonotype. The chain recombines TRBV6-6 with TRBJ2-3; no clear D gene. The CDR3 extends over 15 amino acids. Between the trimmed V and J ends, which lost 2 bases and 0 bases, there was a span of 9 bases. Germline V gene data show CDR1 as MNHNY and CDR2 as SVGAGI (reference sequence). The CDR3 spells CASSYVDSSTDTQYF. The CDR3 nucleotides read TGTGCCAGCAGTTACGTGGATTCTAGCACAGATACGCAGTATTTT.

This clonotype showed up many times. This chain joins TRBV19 and TRBJ2-1; the match to TRBD2 covers 8 bases. Germline values: CDR1 LNHDA, CDR2 SQIVND (reference sequence). Trimming took 4 bases from V and 8 from J; bases not matched to a gene: 13. This CDR3 is built from 16 residues. The CDR3 nucleotides read TGTGCCAGTAGTACGATTCCCGGGGGGGGGAGGGATGAGCAGTTCTTC. It specifies CASSTIPGGGRDEQFF.

This clonotype was counted at least ten times. The V gene is TRBV7-9, the J gene TRBJ2-7; TRBD1 matches 7 bases. V shed 0 bases and J 3 bases; nucleotides not matched to a gene: 2. From germline, CDR1 is SEHNR and CDR2 FQNEAQ (reference sequence). The CDR3 runs to 14 residues. The CDR3 DNA sequence: TGTGCCAGCAGCTTAGCACAGGGGATCTACGAGCAGTACTTC. Protein sequence: CASSLAQGIYEQYF.

The chain carries TRBV7-9 and TRBJ1-1; D is undetermined. V shed 1 base and J shed 3 bases, with 6 bases lying between them. The germline CDR1 and CDR2 sequences are SEHNR and FQNEAQ (reference sequence). The CDR3 has 13 residues. Here the CDR3 reads CASSLVSYTEAFF. The CDR3, as DNA: TGTGCCAGCAGCTTAGTTTCCTACACTGAAGCTTTCTTT.

This clonotype turned up a few times. The chain employs TRBV29-1 and TRBJ2-1; D not resolved. The CDR3 sequence is 11 residues long. CDR1 and CDR2 from the germline V gene are SQVTM and ANQGSEA. V was cut by 3 bases and J by 9 bases, with 9 bases left in between. CDR3 loop: CSVESGFEQFF. In DNA, the CDR3 is TGCAGCGTTGAGTCTGGGTTTGAGCAGTTCTTC.

The table lists this clonotype with many counts. The chain joins TRBV27 to TRBJ2-7; perhaps TRBD2 as D (5 bases). V was clipped by 3 bases and J by 6 bases, with 12 bases between them. Germline V gene sequence: CDR1 MNHEY, CDR2 SMNVEV (reference sequence). The CDR3 loop spans 13 amino acids. The CDR3 region has the DNA TGTGCCAGCAGTTTGGGCTATGAGGGCGAGCAGTACTTC. It specifies CASSLGYEGEQYF.

CDR3 sequence reads: CASSPGPNNEQFF. The CDR3 nucleotides are TGTGCCAGCAGCCCCGGCCCCAACAATGAGCAGTTCTTC. V gene TRBV7-8 combines with J gene TRBJ2-1; D is uncertain. V was clipped by 5 bases and J by 5 bases, with 10 bases between them. The CDR3 is 13 residues long. Per the germline V gene, CDR1 is SGHVS and CDR2 is FQNEAQ.

This clonotype has ten or more counts. The chain uses TRBV12-3 or TRBV12-4 and TRBJ1-4; no clear D. This CDR3 comprises 14 residues. Trimming left V 5 bases short and J 8 bases short, with 15 bases between. The CDR3 loop is CASSEGVRREKLFF. In DNA, the CDR3 is TGTGCCAGCAGTGAGGGCGTTCGTCGGGAAAAACTGTTTTTT.

The CDR3 nucleotides read TGTGCCACCAGCGGGGACAGGGGTAGCACTGAAGCTTTCTTT. Translation: CATSGDRGSTEAFF. J is TRBJ1-1 and V is TRBV15; 10 nucleotides match TRBD1. The CDR3 covers 14 residues. The germline V gene has CDR1 LNHNV and CDR2 YYDKDF (reference sequence). Germline trimming cut 5 bases from V and 4 bases from J; bases unmatched to any gene: 4.

The rearrangement links TRBV6-1 to TRBJ1-2; 12 positions match TRBD1. V lost 7 bases, J lost 7 bases, and 16 bases stayed unmatched. The CDR3 has 17 amino acids. The germline CDR1 and CDR2 sequences are MNHNS and SASEGT. The DNA of the CDR3 is TGTGCCAGCAATGTTGGCGTTCTGGGACAGGGGGCTGGTGGCTACACCTTC. The encoded protein is CASNVGVLGQGAGGYTF.

This rearrangement joins TRBV29-1 to TRBJ2-2; perhaps TRBD2 as D (6 bases). V gave up 5 bases and J gave up 6 bases, with 19 bases separating them. The CDR3 runs 15 residues. Germline CDR1 reads SQVTM; CDR2 reads ANQGSEA. CDR3: CSVQVGGAGPGELFF. The CDR3 DNA reads TGCAGCGTTCAGGTGGGGGGTGCGGGTCCCGGGGAGCTGTTTTTT.

This clonotype was detected many times. V usage is TRBV10-3 and J usage is TRBJ2-3; 8 nucleotides agree with TRBD2. J gave up 2 bases and V 6 bases, and 4 bases lay outside the gene matches. CDR3 length: 14 amino acids. Germline V gene sequence: CDR1 ENHRY, CDR2 SYGVKD. The CDR3 coding sequence is TGTGCCATCAGCCAGCGGGGGTTCACAGATACGCAGTATTTT. Encoded protein: CAISQRGFTDTQYF.

Turning to this clonotype: This may stem from a read error, because a much larger clone lies one nucleotide away. CDR3 residues: CASSLFHGYEQYF. The CDR3 DNA is TGTGCCAGCAGTTTATTCCATGGATACGAGCAGTACTTC. The J gene is TRBJ2-7, the V gene TRBV27; D call uncertain. In germline, CDR1 is MNHEY, CDR2 SMNVEV (reference sequence). V dropped 1 base and J dropped 4 bases, with 8 bases sitting between them. The CDR3 length is 13 residues.

This clonotype was seen a handful of times. The J gene is TRBJ1-1, the V gene TRBV12-3 or TRBV12-4; 9 nucleotides match TRBD1. The CDR3 length is 13 residues. Trimming at V came to 6 bases and at J to 3 bases, leaving 2 bases not matched to a gene. The CDR3 DNA follows: TGTGCCAGCAGGGGACAGGGTTACACTGAAGCTTTCTTT. Its protein is CASRGQGYTEAFF.

This clonotype was observed at least ten times. The J gene is TRBJ1-3, the V gene TRBV7-8; possible D gene TRBD1, 5 bases. Trimming stripped 1 base from V and 4 bases from J, with 11 bases between. The length of the CDR3 is 15 residues. Germline lookup yields CDR1 SGHVS and CDR2 FQNEAQ. The CDR3 DNA follows: TGTGCCAGCAGCTTAGGTTCCGGGGGAGGAAACACCATATATTTT. Translation gives CASSLGSGGGNTIYF.

Ten or more counts support this clonotype. The rearrangement joins TRBV2 to TRBJ2-7, with 9 bases fitting TRBD1. This CDR3 region has 13 residues. With 8 bases clipped from V and 2 bases from J, the junction kept 4 bases outside the gene matches. Germline V gene lookup returns CDR1 SNHLY and CDR2 FYNNEI. In DNA form, the CDR3 reads TGTGCCAGCGGCGGGGACAGGGCCTACGAGCAGTACTTC. Translation gives CASGGDRAYEQYF.

There are a few counts of this clonotype. J is TRBJ2-3 and V is TRBV19; TRBD1 matches 8 bases. This CDR3 has 14 residues. J lost 2 bases, V lost 9 bases, and 7 bases had no gene match. Germline lookup yields CDR1 LNHDA and CDR2 SQIVND (reference sequence). The CDR3 here is CASIPDRATDTQYF. CDR3 in DNA: TGTGCCAGCATTCCGGACAGGGCCACAGATACGCAGTATTTT.

This clonotype was detected ten times or more. The chain uses TRBV11-1 and TRBJ2-3; D is possibly TRBD1 or TRBD2 (6 bases each). This CDR3 has 16 residues. Trimming took off 6 bases at V and 4 bases at J, with 20 bases between the two ends. Germline assignment: CDR1 SGHAT and CDR2 FQDESV (reference sequence). The CDR3 here is CASRRGAEEGPDTQYF. In DNA, the CDR3 is TGTGCCAGCAGGAGGGGGGCTGAGGAGGGACCAGATACGCAGTATTTT.